The 8 T cell receptor beta chains in this list originate from one sample, sequenced in a study of T cell repertoires in cytomegalovirus infection. No cognate antigen is known for these TCRs. TCRdb analysed the reads with MiXCR anew, one entry per CDR3 protein. The sample carries tens of thousands of distinct CDR3 sequences, around 21% recorded once. Sequencing used CD8+ T cells from cultured PBMCs, obtained from culture after CMV antigen stimulation. The receptors stem from a human donor in good health (CMV status not recorded). Some clones in this sample may be carry-over from other donors' samples.

This clonotype was seen a few times. The J gene is TRBJ1-2, the V gene TRBV6-2 or TRBV6-3, with TRBD1 matching over 9 bases. The CDR3 consists of 13 residues. The ends lost 8 bases at V and 8 bases at J; junction bases unmatched: 9. CDR1 MNHEY and CDR2 SVGEGT come from the germline V gene. The CDR3 loop is CASGESTGGGYTF. Written as DNA, the CDR3 is TGTGCCAGCGGCGAATCGACAGGGGGAGGCTACACCTTC.

V gene TRBV2 combines with J gene TRBJ2-3; D may be TRBD2 (5 bases). Trimming cost V 0 bases and J 0 bases, with 10 bases left between them. Per the germline V gene, CDR1 is SNHLY and CDR2 is FYNNEI. This CDR3 has 16 residues. CDR3 DNA: TGTGCCAGCAGTGAAGCGCCGACGGGGAGCACAGATACGCAGTATTTT. Its protein is CASSEAPTGSTDTQYF.

CDR3 nucleotide sequence: TGCGCCAGCAGCCCCCGACAGGGGGCCGTGGCTTTCTTT. Encoded protein: CASSPRQGAVAFF. This chain joins TRBV4-1 and TRBJ1-1; 10 bases map to TRBD1. V was pared by 4 bases and J by 11 bases, with 7 bases of the junction left unmatched. The germline CDR1 and CDR2 sequences are MGHRA and YSYEKL. The CDR3 sequence is 13 residues long.

A remark on this clonotype: One end of the junction varies from germline; a read error may be responsible. The CDR3 here is CASSSETGANTGELFF. DNA for the CDR3: TGTGCCAGCAGCTCAGAGACAGGGGCGAACACCGGGGAGCTGTTTTTT. The V gene is TRBV5-3, the J gene TRBJ2-2; TRBD1 agrees at 8 bases. TRBV5-3 is recorded as an ORF, its role being uncertain. This CDR3 is built from 16 residues.

This clonotype showed up just a few times. The V gene is TRBV9, the J gene TRBJ1-5; D unclear. Germline CDR1 and CDR2: SGDLS and YYNGEE. Deletions cut 0 bases from V and 4 bases from J, with 5 bases between. The length of the CDR3 is 13 residues. The CDR3 DNA is TGTGCCAGCAGCGTAGATGGGAATCAGCCCCAGCATTTT. It codes for CASSVDGNQPQHF.

The chain carries TRBV30 and TRBJ2-7; D may be TRBD2 (7 bases). The V end lost 3 bases, the J end lost 0 bases, and 12 bases lay between the germline ends. The CDR3 is 14 residues long. Germline CDR1 GTSNPN, CDR2 SVGIG (reference sequence). The CDR3 nucleotides are TGTGCCTGGAGCCTAGGGGGGGGCTCCTACGAGCAGTACTTC. This codes for CAWSLGGGSYEQYF.

This clonotype showed up just a few times. V gene TRBV12-5 combines with J gene TRBJ2-7, with D unresolved. Germline-derived CDR1 and CDR2 are LGHNT and FRNRAP. CDR3 length: 12 residues. Between the trimmed V and J ends, which lost 0 bases and 2 bases, there was a span of 2 bases. The CDR3 region is CASGLVAYEQYF. CDR3 DNA: TGTGCTAGTGGTTTGGTAGCCTACGAGCAGTACTTC. The whole variable domain, remainder taken from reference TRBV12-5 and TRBJ2-7, is DARVTQTPRHKVTEMGQEVTMRCQPILGHNTVFWYRQTMMQGLELLAYFRNRAPLDDSGMPKDRFSAEMPDATLATLKIQPSEPRDSAVYFCASGLVAYEQYFGPGTRLTVT.

The rearrangement joins TRBV6-6 to TRBJ1-1, with a tentative D call TRBD1 (6 bases). The CDR3 loop spans 13 amino acids. Germline CDR1 is MNHNY and CDR2 is SVGAGI (reference sequence). V lost 10 bases and J 8 bases, leaving 20 bases between the germline ends. CDR3 in amino acids: CANSFTGSGEAFF. CDR3 bases: TGTGCCAATTCATTCACAGGGTCTGGCGAAGCTTTCTTT.